One sample yielded the 8 T cell receptor beta chains listed below, sequenced in a study of shared clonotypes between healthy human individuals. TCRdb's table, derived via immunoSEQ multiplex PCR, lists solely in-frame clones and lacks some. In the table there are around 500,000 clones, 75% to 85% of which are singletons. Sequencing used PBMCs. These TCRs come from a woman in her thirties or forties in good health. Some clones in this sample may be carry-over from other donors' samples.

The rearrangement joins TRBV30 to TRBJ2-1, with D maybe TRBD2 (5 bases). Germline V gives CDR1 GTSNPN, CDR2 SVGIG (reference sequence). The CDR3 has 16 residues. V was trimmed by 2 bases and J by 9 bases, leaving 23 bases between them. The CDR3 spells CAWSSGSMGGYGEQFF. The DNA of the CDR3 is TGTGCCTGGAGTTCGGGATCCATGGGTGGGTACGGTGAGCAGTTCTTC. The full variable domain, with the rest looked up from reference TRBV30 and TRBJ2-1, is SQTIHQWPATLVQPVGSPLSLECTVEGTSNPNLYWYRQAAGRGLQLLFYSVGIGQISSEVPQNLSASRPQDRQFILSSKKLLLSDSGFYLCAWSSGSMGGYGEQFFGPGTRLTVL.

The rearrangement links TRBV19 to TRBJ2-2, with 8 nucleotides matching TRBD2. CDR3 size: 18 residues. V lost 5 bases to trimming and J lost 0 bases; unmatched junction nucleotides: 11. CDR1 LNHDA and CDR2 SQIVND come from the germline V gene (reference sequence). The CDR3 DNA sequence: TGTGCCAGTAGTGGTGCTTTCACTAGCGGTGCGAACACCGGGGAGCTGTTTTTT. The encoded protein is CASSGAFTSGANTGELFF.

This clone has only one observation. V is TRBV19 and J is TRBJ1-4; D unresolved. The V gene lost 3 bases and the J gene lost 8 bases, with 22 bases spanning the gap. The CDR3 totals 17 residues. Germline assignment: CDR1 LNHDA and CDR2 SQIVND (reference sequence). CDR3 sequence reads: CASSMGYGANSGEKLFF. The CDR3 nucleotides are TGTGCCAGTAGTATGGGCTACGGCGCAAATAGCGGAGAAAAACTGTTTTTT.

This chain connects TRBV5-1 to TRBJ2-7; tentatively, D is TRBD1 (5 bases). Trimming took 0 bases from V and 5 from J, leaving 12 bases between them. The length of the CDR3 is 14 residues. Germline values: CDR1 SGHRS, CDR2 YFSETQ. DNA for the CDR3: TGCGCCAGCAGCTTGGGAAGCCAGGGAAACGAGCAGTACTTC. This sequence encodes CASSLGSQGNEQYF.

The chain couples TRBV9 to TRBJ2-3; 14 nucleotides agree with TRBD2. Germline V lookup: CDR1 SGDLS, CDR2 YYNGEE. The CDR3 totals 17 residues. V was pared by 6 bases and J by 6 bases, with 12 bases of the junction left unmatched. The CDR3 DNA is TGTGCCAGCACCCCCGTAGGGACTAGCGGGAGTGCGGATACGCAGTATTTT. Residues: CASTPVGTSGSADTQYF.

The J gene is TRBJ1-5, the V gene TRBV21-1; TRBD1 was called by the table and not checked on the DNA. TRBV21-1 is a recognized pseudogene. This CDR3 has 13 residues. The CDR3 reads CASSSGVWQPQHF. CDR3 DNA: TGTGCCAGCAGCTCAGGGGTTTGGCAGCCCCAGCATTTT.

Comment on this clone: This may arise from a read error, as a much more abundant clone is one base away. The identical CDR3 is also encoded by other nucleotide sequences in the sample. This sequence joins TRBV6-4 and TRBJ2-3; perhaps TRBD2 as D (5 bases). CDR3 length: 14 amino acids. V was pared by 6 bases and J by 4 bases, with 14 bases between. The germline V gene has CDR1 MRHNA and CDR2 SNTAGT. The CDR3 DNA is TGTGCCAGCAGCGACGGGGAGTCCGCAGATACGCAGTATTTT. Encoded protein: CASSDGESADTQYF.

This clone showed up just a few times. The CDR3 reads CASSSVGESSYEQYF. The CDR3 DNA is TGCGCCAGCAGCTCGGTAGGGGAGAGCTCCTACGAGCAGTACTTC. The rearrangement joins TRBV5-1 to TRBJ2-7; D possibly uses TRBD1 or TRBD2 (5 bases each). Germline CDR1 is SGHRS and CDR2 is YFSETQ. The CDR3 contains 15 residues. V lost 3 bases, J lost 0 bases, and 13 bases lay in between.